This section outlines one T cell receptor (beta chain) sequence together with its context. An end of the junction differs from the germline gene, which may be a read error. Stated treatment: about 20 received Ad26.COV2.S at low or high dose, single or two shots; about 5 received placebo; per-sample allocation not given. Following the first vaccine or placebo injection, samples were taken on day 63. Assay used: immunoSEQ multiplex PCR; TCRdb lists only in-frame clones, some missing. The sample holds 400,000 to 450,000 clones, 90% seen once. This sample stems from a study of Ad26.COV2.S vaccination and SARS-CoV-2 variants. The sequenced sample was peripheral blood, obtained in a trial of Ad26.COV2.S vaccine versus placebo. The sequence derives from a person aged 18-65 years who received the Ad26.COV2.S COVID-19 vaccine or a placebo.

CDR3 sequence (DNA): TGTGCCAGCAGGGAAGACAGATCCTACGAGCAGTACTTC. The encoded protein is CASREDRSYEQYF. This chain joins TRBV2 and TRBJ2-7; weak D call: TRBD1 (5 bases). In germline, CDR1 is SNHLY, CDR2 FYNNEI. This CDR3 is 13 amino acids long.